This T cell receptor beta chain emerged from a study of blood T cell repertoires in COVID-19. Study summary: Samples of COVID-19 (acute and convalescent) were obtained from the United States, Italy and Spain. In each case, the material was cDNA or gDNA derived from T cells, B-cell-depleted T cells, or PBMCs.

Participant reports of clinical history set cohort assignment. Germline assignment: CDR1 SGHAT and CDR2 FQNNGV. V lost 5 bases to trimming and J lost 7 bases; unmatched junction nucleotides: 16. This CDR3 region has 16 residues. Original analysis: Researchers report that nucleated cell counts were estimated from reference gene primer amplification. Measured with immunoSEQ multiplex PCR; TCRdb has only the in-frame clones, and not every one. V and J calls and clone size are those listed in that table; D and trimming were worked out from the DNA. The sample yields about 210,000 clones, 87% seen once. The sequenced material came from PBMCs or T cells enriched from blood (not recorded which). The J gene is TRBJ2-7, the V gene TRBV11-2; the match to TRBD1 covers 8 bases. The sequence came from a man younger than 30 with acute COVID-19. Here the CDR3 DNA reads TGTGCCAGCAGCCCATGGACAGGGCTTTCCCGGGGGGAGCAGTACTTC. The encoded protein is CASSPWTGLSRGEQYF.